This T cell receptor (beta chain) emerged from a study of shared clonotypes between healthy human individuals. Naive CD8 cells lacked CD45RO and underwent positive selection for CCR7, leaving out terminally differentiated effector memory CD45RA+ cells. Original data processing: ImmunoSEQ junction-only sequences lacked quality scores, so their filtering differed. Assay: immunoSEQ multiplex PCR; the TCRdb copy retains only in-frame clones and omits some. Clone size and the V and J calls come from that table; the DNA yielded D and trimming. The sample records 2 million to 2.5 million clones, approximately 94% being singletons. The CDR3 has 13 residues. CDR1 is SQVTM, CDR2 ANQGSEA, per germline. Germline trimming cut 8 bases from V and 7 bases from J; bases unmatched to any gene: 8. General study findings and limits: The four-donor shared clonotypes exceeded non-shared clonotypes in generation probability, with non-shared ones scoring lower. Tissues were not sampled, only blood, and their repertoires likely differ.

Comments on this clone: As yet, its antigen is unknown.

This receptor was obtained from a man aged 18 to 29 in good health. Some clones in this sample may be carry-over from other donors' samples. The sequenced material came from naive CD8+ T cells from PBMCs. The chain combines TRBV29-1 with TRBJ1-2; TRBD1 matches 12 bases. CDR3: CSTPGQGALGYTF. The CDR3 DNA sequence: TGCAGCACCCCGGGACAGGGGGCGCTTGGCTACACCTTC.